The clone carrying this TCR beta chain was counted at least ten times. Germline lookup yields CDR1 SEHNR and CDR2 FQNEAQ (reference sequence). CDR3 length: 12 residues. Between the trimmed V and J ends, which lost 2 bases and 5 bases, there was a span of 4 bases. The data derive from a study of T cells in Graves' hyperthyroidism and ophthalmopathy. Using RNA transcripts as the source, TCR beta CDR3 regions were amplified. First-round RT-PCR targeting the TCR CDR3 was performed with the HTBI primer set. Each CDR3 protein is one row after TCRdb ran MiXCR on the multiplex PCR reads. This repertoire shows hundreds of thousands of distinct CDR3 sequences, 15% to 20% found once; its top ten account for about 50%.

The sequencing input was blood. This chain joins TRBV7-9 and TRBJ2-1; D gene ambiguous. The sequence was obtained from a man in his forties or fifties with Graves' ophthalmopathy. The CDR3 DNA is TGTGCCAGCAGCTTAACCCACAATGAGCAGTTCTTC. It yields the protein CASSLTHNEQFF. Using reference TRBV7-9 and TRBJ2-1 for the parts outside the CDR3, the full variable domain is DTGVSQNPRHKITKRGQNVTFRCDPISEHNRLYWYRQTLGQGPEFLTYFQNEAQLEKSRLLSDRFSAERPKGSFSTLEIQRTEQGDSAMYLCASSLTHNEQFFGPGTRLTVL.